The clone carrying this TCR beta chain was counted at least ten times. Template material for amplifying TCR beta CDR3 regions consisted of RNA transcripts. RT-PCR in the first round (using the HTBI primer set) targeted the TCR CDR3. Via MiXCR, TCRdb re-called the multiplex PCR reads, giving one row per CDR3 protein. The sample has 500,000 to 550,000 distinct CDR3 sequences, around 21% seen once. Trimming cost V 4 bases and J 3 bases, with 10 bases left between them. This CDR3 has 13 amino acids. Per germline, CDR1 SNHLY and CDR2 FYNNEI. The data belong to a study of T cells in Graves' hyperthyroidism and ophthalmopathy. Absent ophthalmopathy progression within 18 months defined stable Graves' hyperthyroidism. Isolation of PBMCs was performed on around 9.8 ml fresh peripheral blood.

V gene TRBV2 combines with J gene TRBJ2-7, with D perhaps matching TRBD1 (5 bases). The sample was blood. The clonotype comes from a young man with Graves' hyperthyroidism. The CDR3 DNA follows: TGTGCCAGCAGTGTGGACAACCTCTACGAGCAGTACTTC. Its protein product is CASSVDNLYEQYF. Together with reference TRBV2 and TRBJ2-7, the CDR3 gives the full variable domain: EPEVTQTPSHQVTQMGQEVILRCVPISNHLYFYWYRQILGQKVEFLVSFYNNEISEKSEIFDDQFSVERPDGSNFTLKIRSTKLEDSAMYFCASSVDNLYEQYFGPGTRLTVT.